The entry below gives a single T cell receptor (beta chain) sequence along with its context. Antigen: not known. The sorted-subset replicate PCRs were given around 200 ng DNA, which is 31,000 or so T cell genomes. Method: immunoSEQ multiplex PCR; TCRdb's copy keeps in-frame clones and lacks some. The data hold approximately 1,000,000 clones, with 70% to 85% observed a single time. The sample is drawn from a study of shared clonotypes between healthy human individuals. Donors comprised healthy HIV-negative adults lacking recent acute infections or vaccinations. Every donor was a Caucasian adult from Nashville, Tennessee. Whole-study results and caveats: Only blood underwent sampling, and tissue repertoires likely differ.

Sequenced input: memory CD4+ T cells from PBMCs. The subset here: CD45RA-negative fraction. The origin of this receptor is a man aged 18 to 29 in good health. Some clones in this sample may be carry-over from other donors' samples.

The CDR3 protein is CSAHPGQGTLGTDTQYF. The DNA of the CDR3 is TGCAGCGCTCACCCGGGACAGGGCACCCTCGGGACAGATACGCAGTATTTT. This chain connects TRBV29-1 to TRBJ2-3, with 9 bases fitting TRBD1. CDR1 and CDR2 (germline): SQVTM, ANQGSEA. The V segment lost 7 bases and the J segment 3 bases; nucleotides outside the gene matches: 17. This CDR3 is 17 amino acids long.